Here is one T cell receptor (beta chain) with its context. Terminally differentiated effector memory CD45RA+ cells were excluded by CCR7 positive selection of CD45RO-negative cells. Donors comprised only Caucasian adults living in Nashville, Tennessee. These data are taken from a study of shared clonotypes between healthy human individuals. This CDR3 has 16 amino acids. Germline V gives CDR1 SGHVS, CDR2 FQNEAQ. V lost 4 bases and J 6 bases, leaving 21 bases between the germline ends. Sequenced by immunoSEQ multiplex PCR; TCRdb stores in-frame clones only, minus some. Among hundreds of thousands of clones listed, just over 90% were seen once.

The sample consisted of naive CD8+ T cells sorted from blood. This sequence was found in a man under 40 in good health. The J gene is TRBJ1-2, the V gene TRBV7-8; D possibly corresponds to TRBD1 (5 bases). CDR3 bases: TGTGCCAGCAGCTCTAGAGGGGTGGAGGGGACGGATGGCTACACCTTC. Translated: CASSSRGVEGTDGYTF.